The 14 T cell receptor beta chains in this list originate from one sample, sequenced in a study of blood T cell repertoires in COVID-19. Profiled with immunoSEQ multiplex PCR; TCRdb holds only in-frame clones, not every one. The sample consists of 200,000 to 300,000 clones, roughly nine tenths of them appearing once. Sequenced: PBMCs or T cells enriched from blood (not recorded which). The receptors derive from a woman in her twenties or thirties with acute COVID-19.

This clone appeared a single time. The J gene is TRBJ2-1, the V gene TRBV24-1; tentative D call: TRBD2 (7 bases). This CDR3 is 15 amino acids long. Germline lookup yields CDR1 KGHDR and CDR2 SFDVKD. V dropped 6 bases and J dropped 9 bases, with 20 bases sitting between them. The CDR3 DNA is TGTGCCACCAGTTCAGAATCGGGGGGCCCCGGTGAGCAGTTCTTC. It codes for CATSSESGGPGEQFF.

This chain connects TRBV4-2 to TRBJ2-7; weak D call: TRBD1 (6 bases). Germline loops: CDR1 LGHNA, CDR2 YNFKEQ. This CDR3 spans 15 amino acids. V lost 5 bases and J lost 5, with 19 bases in between. The CDR3 DNA reads as TGTGCCAGCAGCGCCCCACAGGGTACGCCCCACGAGCAGTACTTC. This sequence encodes CASSAPQGTPHEQYF.

The chain uses TRBV10-2 and TRBJ2-3, with 9 bases fitting TRBD2. Per the germline V gene, CDR1 is WSHSY and CDR2 is SAAADI. V lost 6 bases to trimming and J lost 5 bases; unmatched junction nucleotides: 6. The CDR3 has 14 residues. CDR3 in amino acids: CASRELAGVDTQYF. CDR3 in DNA: TGCGCCAGCAGGGAACTAGCGGGCGTAGATACGCAGTATTTT.

Only one count was recorded for this clone. This sequence joins TRBV13 and TRBJ2-7; 7 positions agree with TRBD2. This CDR3 has 14 residues. The germline gives CDR1 PRHDT, CDR2 FYEKMQ (reference sequence). With 4 bases clipped from V and 2 bases from J, the junction kept 5 bases outside the gene matches. CDR3 DNA sequence: TGTGCCAGCAGCTGGGGAGGGGCAGCCTACGAGCAGTACTTC. It codes for CASSWGGAAYEQYF. The variable domain in full, with the rest retrieved from reference TRBV13 and TRBJ2-7, is AAGVIQSPRHLIKEKRETATLKCYPIPRHDTVYWYQQGPGQDPQFLISFYEKMQSDKGSIPDRFSAQQFSDYHSELNMSSLELGDSALYFCASSWGGAAYEQYFGPGTRLTVT.

The chain employs TRBV27 and TRBJ1-2; D gene uncertain. V was clipped by 3 bases and J by 0 bases, with 11 bases between them. The CDR3 is 15 amino acids. Per the germline V gene, CDR1 is MNHEY and CDR2 is SMNVEV (reference sequence). CDR3 DNA sequence: TGTGCCAGCAGTTTGTTAGACGGGGCTAACTATGGCTACACCTTC. Its protein product is CASSLLDGANYGYTF.

The genes are TRBV7-3 and TRBJ1-1, with D uncertain. CDR1 SGHTA and CDR2 FQGTGA come from the germline V gene. The CDR3 runs 16 residues. Trimming stripped 1 base from V and 0 bases from J, with 12 bases between. CDR3 sequence: CASSLIGRVMNTEAFF. Written as DNA, the CDR3 is TGTGCCAGCAGCTTAATTGGGAGGGTTATGAACACTGAAGCTTTCTTT. Together with reference TRBV7-3 and TRBJ1-1, the CDR3 gives the full variable domain: GAGVSQTPSNKVTEKGKYVELRCDPISGHTALYWYRQSLGQGPEFLIYFQGTGAADDSGLPNDRFFAVRPEGSVSTLKIQRTERGDSAVYLCASSLIGRVMNTEAFFGQGTRLTVV.

This chain connects TRBV6-5 to TRBJ1-1; TRBD1 might be the D (5 bases). The germline V gene encodes CDR1 MNHEY and CDR2 SVGAGI. The CDR3 has 13 amino acids. V was pared by 9 bases and J by 3 bases, with 14 bases between. The CDR3 DNA follows: TGTGCCAGTCGCTGGACATACGACACTGAAGCTTTCTTT. This encodes CASRWTYDTEAFF.

V is TRBV2 and J is TRBJ1-2; D perhaps matches TRBD1 (5 bases). The V end lost 5 bases, the J end lost 7 bases, and 17 bases lay between the germline ends. Germline V gene data show CDR1 as SNHLY and CDR2 as FYNNEI. The CDR3 sequence is 14 residues long. The CDR3 reads CASSHPEGRGGYTF. In DNA, the CDR3 is TGTGCCAGCAGTCACCCGGAGGGGCGGGGTGGCTACACCTTC. The full variable domain, completed using reference TRBV2 and TRBJ1-2, is EPEVTQTPSHQVTQMGQEVILRCVPISNHLYFYWYRQILGQKVEFLVSFYNNEISEKSEIFDDQFSVERPDGSNFTLKIRSTKLEDSAMYFCASSHPEGRGGYTFGSGTRLTVV.

The chain links TRBV7-9 to TRBJ1-1; TRBD1 aligns across 7 bases. The length of the CDR3 is 16 residues. Germline V lookup: CDR1 SEHNR, CDR2 FQNEAQ (reference sequence). V lost 2 bases to trimming and J lost 3 bases; unmatched junction nucleotides: 9. The CDR3 region has the DNA TGTGCCAGCAGCTTACCCCAGGGGGGCCGGCACACTGAAGCTTTCTTT. This gives the protein CASSLPQGGRHTEAFF.

The rearrangement joins TRBV9 to TRBJ2-1; 7 bases match TRBD2. The germline V gene encodes CDR1 SGDLS and CDR2 YYNGEE. There are 15 residues in the CDR3. V trimming: 0 bases; J trimming: 1 base; junction bases outside the gene matches: 1. The CDR3 nucleotides are TGTGCCAGCAGCGTAGCAGCGGGATCCTACAATGAGCAGTTCTTC. Amino acids: CASSVAAGSYNEQFF.

The V and J genes are TRBV7-2 and TRBJ2-2, with D perhaps TRBD2 (5 bases). The CDR3 contains 14 residues. The V end lost 7 bases, the J end lost 7 bases, and 16 bases lay between the germline ends. Germline V gene data show CDR1 as SGHTA and CDR2 as FQGNSA. The CDR3 sequence is CASTPLRGHGELFF. CDR3 coding DNA: TGTGCCAGCACCCCTCTACGGGGTCACGGGGAGCTGTTTTTT.

The CDR3 loop is CASSDRGGGGYTF. Here the CDR3 DNA reads TGTGCCAGCAGCGACAGGGGAGGCGGTGGCTACACCTTC. V is TRBV6-5 and J is TRBJ1-2; 8 bases align to TRBD1. Trimming at V came to 6 bases and at J to 7 bases, leaving 7 bases not matched to a gene. Germline V gene data show CDR1 as MNHEY and CDR2 as SVGAGI. The CDR3 totals 13 residues.

The chain combines TRBV11-3 with TRBJ2-3; a possible D gene is TRBD2 (6 bases). Trimming cost V 4 bases and J 4 bases, with 15 bases left between them. The CDR3 has 15 residues. The V gene's germline CDR1 is SGHNT and CDR2 YENEEA. This chain's CDR3 is CASSSRRGGADTQYF. In DNA form, the CDR3 reads TGTGCCAGCAGCTCCCGCCGAGGAGGGGCAGATACGCAGTATTTT.

The J gene is TRBJ2-7, the V gene TRBV5-1, with 7 bases matching TRBD1. The CDR3 totals 15 residues. Trimming removed 0 bases from V and 4 bases from J; junction bases left unmatched: 7. Germline V lookup: CDR1 SGHRS, CDR2 YFSETQ. The CDR3 here is CASSLVLEGAYEQYF. In DNA, the CDR3 is TGCGCCAGCAGCTTGGTATTAGAGGGGGCTTACGAGCAGTACTTC.